This TCR beta chain was sequenced for a study of cytomegalovirus exposure and HLA in healthy donors. Study results and limitations: It was reportedly the case that the classifier diagnosed cytomegalovirus status with high specificity and sensitivity. The study assumed roughly uniform donor sequencing depth for presence/absence analyses.

The CDR3 runs to 18 residues. The V gene lost 6 bases and the J gene lost 2 bases, with 23 bases spanning the gap. The germline gives CDR1 SGHDT, CDR2 YYEEEE. This clone was seen a few times. The target antigen is unknown. 60 Vbeta and 13 Jbeta primers were used in PCR. Sequencing used immunoSEQ multiplex PCR; TCRdb keeps in-frame clones, though not all of them. Of around 94,000 clones listed, roughly 78% are singletons. Sequenced input: PBMCs. The chain is built from TRBV5-6 and TRBJ2-2; a possible D gene is TRBD2 (8 bases). The receptor comes from a male donor in good health and CMV-seropositive. CDR3 amino acids: CASTPRYSGDSNTGELFF. The DNA for the CDR3 is TGTGCCAGCACCCCGCGGTATAGCGGGGACAGTAACACCGGGGAGCTGTTTTTT.